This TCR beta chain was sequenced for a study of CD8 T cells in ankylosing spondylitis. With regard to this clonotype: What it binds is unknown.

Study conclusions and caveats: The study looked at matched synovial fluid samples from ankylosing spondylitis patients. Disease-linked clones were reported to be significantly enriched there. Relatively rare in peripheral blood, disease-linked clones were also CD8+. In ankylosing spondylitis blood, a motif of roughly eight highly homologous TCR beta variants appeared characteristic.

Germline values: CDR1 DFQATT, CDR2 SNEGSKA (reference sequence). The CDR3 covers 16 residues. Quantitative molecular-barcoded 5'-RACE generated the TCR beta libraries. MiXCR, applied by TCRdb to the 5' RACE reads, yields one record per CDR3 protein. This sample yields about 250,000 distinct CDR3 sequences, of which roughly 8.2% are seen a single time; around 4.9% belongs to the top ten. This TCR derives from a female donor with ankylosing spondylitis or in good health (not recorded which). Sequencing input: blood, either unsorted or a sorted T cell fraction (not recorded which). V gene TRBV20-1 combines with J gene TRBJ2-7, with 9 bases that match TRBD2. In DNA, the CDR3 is TGCAGCTCTTTCCCTCTCAGACTAGCGGCCTCCTACGAGCAGTACTTC. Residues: CSSFPLRLAASYEQYF.